The clone carrying this T cell receptor beta chain showed up many times. Its antigen is still unknown. The data were obtained in a study of response to subunit inactivated influenza vaccine. TCRdb independently ran MiXCR on the RT-PCR reads; one entry per CDR3 protein. The table has hundreds of thousands of distinct CDR3 sequences, approximately 14% seen once; the top ten hold around a tenth. The germline V and J ends were trimmed by 2 bases and 0 bases, with 7 bases remaining between them. The germline V gene has CDR1 MDHEN and CDR2 SYDVKM. CDR3 length equals 15 residues. Study results and limitations: Seasonal influenza vaccination, on each occasion, was suggested by the authors to recruit few new T cells.

Sample: PBMCs from blood, taken approximately 13 days after vaccination. This clonotype was obtained from a man aged 45 to 65 who received an inactivated influenza vaccine. The rearrangement links TRBV28 to TRBJ2-2; D remains ambiguous. CDR3 DNA sequence: TGTGCCAGCAGTTTAGACGGGTCGAACACCGGGGAGCTGTTTTTT. Its protein product is CASSLDGSNTGELFF.